This T cell receptor beta chain was obtained from a study of shared clonotypes between healthy human individuals. About 30,000 T cell genomes, or around 180 ng DNA, went into the sorted-subset replicate PCRs. Method: immunoSEQ multiplex PCR; TCRdb's copy keeps in-frame clones and lacks some. The sample lists a few million clones; more than 85% were seen once. The V end was cut by 2 bases, the J end by 3 bases, with 14 bases between. The CDR3 is 15 residues long. Germline CDR1 and CDR2: MDHEN and SYDVKM. The receptor comes from a man younger than 35 in good health. Some clones in this sample may be carry-over from other donors' samples. The specimen sequenced was naive CD4+ T cells from PBMCs. Subset reported: CD45RA+ positively selected. The chain carries TRBV28 and TRBJ2-7; the D is unclear. The CDR3 sequence: CASSLGPALDYEQYF. CDR3 nucleotides: TGTGCCAGCAGTTTAGGGCCAGCCCTCGACTACGAGCAGTACTTC.